The 11 T cell receptor beta chains below all came from one sample that was sequenced in a study of metastatic and nonmetastatic thyroid tumors. Nobody among the patients had been given any treatment before thyroid surgery. TCRdb reprocessed the PCR reads via MiXCR. The sample lists approximately 20,000 clones, about a quarter seen once, with more than 9% in the top ten. The specimen was tumor tissue. These receptors were obtained from a female donor with papillary thyroid cancer or a benign thyroid nodule (not recorded which). Some clones in this sample may be carry-over from other donors' samples.

This clone was recorded at least ten times. The rearrangement uses TRBV28 and TRBJ1-3, with D perhaps matching TRBD1 (5 bases). The CDR3 is 16 residues long. Trimming cost V 1 base and J 4 bases, with 14 bases left between them. CDR1 and CDR2 (germline): MDHEN, SYDVKM. In DNA form, the CDR3 reads TGTGCCAGCAGTTTATTTCGGGGGATGTCCGGAAACACCATATATTTT. As protein: CASSLFRGMSGNTIYF.

The sample holds many counts of this clone. The chain combines TRBV2 with TRBJ2-5, with D possibly being TRBD2 (5 bases). The CDR3 is made up of 14 amino acids. V was pared by 2 bases and J by 5 bases, with 12 bases between. Germline loops: CDR1 SNHLY, CDR2 FYNNEI. CDR3 nucleotide sequence: TGTGCCAGCAGTGAACCCTCGGGGAAGGAGACCCAGTACTTC. This gives the protein CASSEPSGKETQYF.

A few counts support this clone. The gene calls are TRBV20-1 and TRBJ2-2; D call uncertain. The length of the CDR3 is 14 residues. V was pared by 0 bases and J by 7 bases, with 12 bases between. The germline CDR1 and CDR2 sequences are DFQATT and SNEGSKA (reference sequence). CDR3 bases: TGCAGTGCTAGAGATAAGACAAAGGGCGGGGAGCTGTTTTTT. Translated: CSARDKTKGGELFF.

There are many counts of this clone. V usage is TRBV20-1 and J usage is TRBJ2-3, with 13 bases matching TRBD2. Germline V gene sequence: CDR1 DFQATT, CDR2 SNEGSKA (reference sequence). CDR3 length: 16 residues. V lost 1 base and J lost 4; bases outside the gene matches: 5. The DNA of the CDR3 is TGCAGTGCTAGAGTTCGGACTAGCGGGAGCGCAGATACGCAGTATTTT. Translated, it gives CSARVRTSGSADTQYF.

A note on this clone: A junction end diverges from the germline sequence, so it may reflect a read error. The rearrangement joins TRBV5-1 to TRBJ2-3, with D tentatively TRBD1 or TRBD2 (6 bases each). There are 15 residues in the CDR3. Germline V gives CDR1 SGHRS, CDR2 YFSETQ. CDR3 coding DNA: TGCGCCAGCAGCAGGGGGAATAGCGGCGAAGATAAGCAGTATTTT. Translation: CASSRGNSGEDKQYF.

This clone was seen many times. The J gene is TRBJ2-7, the V gene TRBV6-1; D ambiguous. The CDR3 contains 12 residues. V gave up 4 bases and J gave up 3 bases, with 7 bases separating them. Per germline, CDR1 MNHNS and CDR2 SASEGT. The CDR3 DNA is TGTGCCAGCAGTGCACCTGTCTACGAGCAGTACTTC. Protein sequence: CASSAPVYEQYF.

This clone was counted many times. A much larger clone differs from this one at a single base, so this may be a read error. The same CDR3 can be traced to other DNA sequences in this sample. The V gene is TRBV6-5, the J gene TRBJ2-7; D tentatively reads TRBD1 or TRBD2 (5 bases each). Trimming shortened V by 2 bases and J by 3 bases, and 14 bases separated the two germline ends. CDR1 and CDR2 from the germline V gene are MNHEY and SVGAGI. CDR3 length equals 15 residues. This CDR3 reads CASSYGGLGNYEQYF. CDR3 DNA: TGTGCCAGCAGTTACGGGGGTCTAGGTAACTACGAGCAGTACTTC.

This clone was detected many times. The V call is TRBV9, the J call TRBJ2-1; 12 bases line up with TRBD2. The junction had 7 bases not matched to a gene; V was cut back by 4 bases and J by 5 bases. The CDR3 is 16 residues long. Looked up from germline, CDR1 is SGDLS and CDR2 is YYNGEE. The CDR3 sequence: CASSPARLAGDNEQFF. The DNA of the CDR3 is TGTGCCAGCAGCCCCGCCCGACTAGCGGGAGACAATGAGCAGTTCTTC.

This clone has a count of ten or more. A read error is possible here, since a much larger clone lies one base away. This sample also contains other DNA sequences that code for the same CDR3. The V gene is TRBV28, the J gene TRBJ2-7; no firm D call. Germline CDR1 and CDR2: MDHEN and SYDVKM. This CDR3 is built from 15 residues. CDR3: CASSPPGVGPYEQYF. The CDR3, as DNA: TGCGCCAGCAGTCCGCCAGGAGTTGGGCCCTACGAGCAGTACTTC. Based on the CDR3 plus reference TRBV28 and TRBJ2-7, the full variable domain is DVKVTQSSRYLVKRTGEKVFLECVQDMDHENMFWYRQDPGLGLRLIYFSYDVKMKEKGDIPEGYSVSREKKERFSLILESASTNQTSMYLCASSPPGVGPYEQYFGPGTRLTVT.

Concerning this clone: This CDR3 is also generated by other DNA sequences in the sample. The rearrangement uses TRBV28 and TRBJ1-1; possible D gene TRBD1, 5 bases. The CDR3 contains 16 residues. Germline CDR1 MDHEN, CDR2 SYDVKM. Trimming took off 5 bases at V and 0 bases at J, with 16 bases between the two ends. CDR3 loop: CASSTPQGGMNTEAFF. CDR3 DNA: TGTGCCAGCAGTACCCCGCAGGGAGGGATGAACACTGAAGCTTTCTTT. Complete variable domain (other parts from reference TRBV28 and TRBJ1-1): DVKVTQSSRYLVKRTGEKVFLECVQDMDHENMFWYRQDPGLGLRLIYFSYDVKMKEKGDIPEGYSVSREKKERFSLILESASTNQTSMYLCASSTPQGGMNTEAFFGQGTRLTVV.

Ten or more counts support this clone. The chain recombines TRBV18 with TRBJ1-5; D ambiguous. Trimming took off 2 bases at V and 0 bases at J, with 5 bases between the two ends. The CDR3 is 14 residues long. Germline loops: CDR1 KGHSH, CDR2 LQKENI. DNA for the CDR3: TGTGCCAGCTCACCAGAAATTAGCAATCAGCCCCAGCATTTT. This gives the protein CASSPEISNQPQHF.